The text below deals with one TCR beta chain. The antigen remains undetermined. In nominal health when sampled, donors likely had unrecorded immune exposures nonetheless. This entry is derived from a study of cytomegalovirus exposure and HLA in healthy donors. Whole-study findings and limits: Presence/absence analyses assumed roughly uniform sequencing depth across donors, which may not hold. As immune exposure information, only CMV serostatus was available.

The CDR3 totals 17 residues. V gave up 0 bases and J gave up 0 bases, with 14 bases separating them. Per the germline V gene, CDR1 is SQVTM and CDR2 is ANQGSEA. PCR used 60 Vbeta primers and 13 Jbeta primers. Original analysis: Tens of millions of unique TCR beta chains, some 11 million shared, were counted in a later analysis. TCRdb's table, derived via immunoSEQ multiplex PCR, lists solely in-frame clones and lacks some. The DNA was the basis for D and trimming; V, J and clone size are from that table. The table records 150,000 to 200,000 clones, about three quarters of them present only once. The chain has TRBV29-1 and TRBJ1-4; perhaps TRBD1 as D (6 bases). The clonotype comes from a woman between 40 and 55 years old in good health and CMV-seronegative. Sequencing input: PBMCs. CDR3 sequence: CSVEDPWTVSTNEKLFF. For the CDR3, the DNA is TGCAGCGTTGAAGACCCATGGACAGTTTCAACTAATGAAAAACTGTTTTTT.